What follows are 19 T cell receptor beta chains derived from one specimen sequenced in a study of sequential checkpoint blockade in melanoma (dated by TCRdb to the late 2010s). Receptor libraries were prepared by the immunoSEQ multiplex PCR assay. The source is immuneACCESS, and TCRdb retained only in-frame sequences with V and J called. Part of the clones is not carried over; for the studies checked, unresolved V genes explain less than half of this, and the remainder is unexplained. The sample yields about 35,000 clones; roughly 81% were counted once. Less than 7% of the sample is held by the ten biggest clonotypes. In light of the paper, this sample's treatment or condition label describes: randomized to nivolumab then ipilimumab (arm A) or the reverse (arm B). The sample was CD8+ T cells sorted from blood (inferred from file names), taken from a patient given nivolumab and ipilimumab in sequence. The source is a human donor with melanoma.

The chain's CDR3 is CAWSTENYGYTF. The CDR3 DNA is TGTGCCTGGAGCACAGAGAACTATGGCTACACCTTC. The rearrangement joins TRBV30 to TRBJ1-2; no definite D call. This CDR3 contains 12 residues. The V end was cut by 3 bases, the J end by 2 bases, with 7 bases between. Germline assignment: CDR1 GTSNPN and CDR2 SVGIG (reference sequence).

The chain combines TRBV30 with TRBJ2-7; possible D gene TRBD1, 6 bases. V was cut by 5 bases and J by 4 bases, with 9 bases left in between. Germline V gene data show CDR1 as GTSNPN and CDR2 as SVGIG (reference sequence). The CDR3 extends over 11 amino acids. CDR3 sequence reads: CAWDTGYEQYF. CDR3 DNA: TGTGCCTGGGACACAGGGTACGAGCAGTACTTC.

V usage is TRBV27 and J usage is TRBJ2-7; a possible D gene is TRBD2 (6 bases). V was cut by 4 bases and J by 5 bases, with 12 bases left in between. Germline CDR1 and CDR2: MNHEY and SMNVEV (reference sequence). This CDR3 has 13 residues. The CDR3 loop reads CASSWSSVHEQYF. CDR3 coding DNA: TGTGCCAGCAGTTGGTCTAGCGTCCACGAGCAGTACTTC.

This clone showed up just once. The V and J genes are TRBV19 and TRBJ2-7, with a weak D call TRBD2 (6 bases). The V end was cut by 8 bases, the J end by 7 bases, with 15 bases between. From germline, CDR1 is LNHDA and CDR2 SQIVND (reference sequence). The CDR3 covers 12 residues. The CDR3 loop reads CASGVRLGEQYF. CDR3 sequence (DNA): TGTGCCAGTGGTGTCCGACTAGGAGAGCAGTACTTC.

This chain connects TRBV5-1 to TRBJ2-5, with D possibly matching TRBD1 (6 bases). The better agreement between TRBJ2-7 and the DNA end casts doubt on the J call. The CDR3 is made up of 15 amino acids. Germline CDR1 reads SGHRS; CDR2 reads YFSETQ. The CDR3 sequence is CASSIGTSFPYEQYF. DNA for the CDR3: TGCGCCAGCAGCATCGGGACATCCTTCCCCTACGAGCAGTACTTC.

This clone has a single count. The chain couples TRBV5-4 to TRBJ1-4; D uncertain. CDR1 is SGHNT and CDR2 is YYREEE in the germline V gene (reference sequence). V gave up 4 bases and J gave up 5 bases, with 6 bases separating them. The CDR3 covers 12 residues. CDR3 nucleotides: TGTGCCAGCAGCGTAGAAAATGAAAAACTGTTTTTT. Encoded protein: CASSVENEKLFF. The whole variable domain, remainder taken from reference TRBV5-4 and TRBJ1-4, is ETGVTQSPTHLIKTRGQQVTLRCSSQSGHNTVSWYQQALGQGPQFIFQYYREEENGRGNFPPRFSGLQFPNYSSELNVNALELDDSALYLCASSVENEKLFFGSGTQLSVL.

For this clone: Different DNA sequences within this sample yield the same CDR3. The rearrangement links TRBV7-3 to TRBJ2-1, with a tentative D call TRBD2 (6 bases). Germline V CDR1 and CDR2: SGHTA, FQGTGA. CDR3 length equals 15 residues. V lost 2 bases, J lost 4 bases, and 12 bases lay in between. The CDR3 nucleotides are TGTGCCAGCAGCTTACAAGCGGGCGCATACAATGAGCAGTTCTTC. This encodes CASSLQAGAYNEQFF.

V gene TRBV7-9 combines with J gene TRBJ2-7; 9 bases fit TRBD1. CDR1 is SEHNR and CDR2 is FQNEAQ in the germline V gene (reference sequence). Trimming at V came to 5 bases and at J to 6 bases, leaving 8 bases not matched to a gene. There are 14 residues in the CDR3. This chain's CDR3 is CASSPWDRESEQYF. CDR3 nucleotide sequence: TGTGCCAGCAGCCCCTGGGACAGGGAAAGCGAGCAGTACTTC.

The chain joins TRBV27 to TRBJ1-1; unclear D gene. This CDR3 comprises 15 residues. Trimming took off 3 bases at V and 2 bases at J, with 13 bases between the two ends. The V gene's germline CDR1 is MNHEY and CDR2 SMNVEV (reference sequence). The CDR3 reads CASSLGSNPNTEAFF. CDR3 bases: TGTGCCAGCAGTTTGGGCTCAAACCCAAACACTGAAGCTTTCTTT.

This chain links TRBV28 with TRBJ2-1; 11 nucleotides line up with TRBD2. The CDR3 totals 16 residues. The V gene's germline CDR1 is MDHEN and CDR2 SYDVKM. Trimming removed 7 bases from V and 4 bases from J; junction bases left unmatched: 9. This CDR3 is CASKSLAGDFYNEQFF. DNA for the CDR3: TGTGCCAGCAAGTCACTAGCGGGAGATTTTTACAATGAGCAGTTCTTC.

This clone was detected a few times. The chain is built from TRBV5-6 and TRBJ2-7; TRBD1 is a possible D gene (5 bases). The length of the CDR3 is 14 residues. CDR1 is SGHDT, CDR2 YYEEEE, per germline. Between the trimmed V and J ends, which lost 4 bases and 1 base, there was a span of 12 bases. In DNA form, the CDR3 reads TGTGCCAGCAGCCCAGGGCCGGATTCCTACGAGCAGTACTTC. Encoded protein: CASSPGPDSYEQYF.

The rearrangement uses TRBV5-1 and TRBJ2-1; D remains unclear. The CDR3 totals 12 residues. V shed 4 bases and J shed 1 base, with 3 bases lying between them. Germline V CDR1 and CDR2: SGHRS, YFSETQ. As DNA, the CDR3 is TGCGCCAGCAGCCATTCCTACAATGAGCAGTTCTTC. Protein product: CASSHSYNEQFF.

CDR3 residues: CASSPTEKADTQYF. CDR3 in DNA: TGTGCCAGCAGCCCGACAGAAAAGGCAGATACGCAGTATTTT. The chain uses TRBV13 and TRBJ2-3; perhaps TRBD1 as D (5 bases). Germline V CDR1 and CDR2: PRHDT, FYEKMQ (reference sequence). Deletions cut 5 bases from V and 4 bases from J, with 13 bases between. This CDR3 spans 14 amino acids.

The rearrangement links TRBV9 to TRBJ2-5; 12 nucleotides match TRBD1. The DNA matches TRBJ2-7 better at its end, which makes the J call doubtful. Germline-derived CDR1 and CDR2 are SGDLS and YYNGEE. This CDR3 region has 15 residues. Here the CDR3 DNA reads TGTGCCAGCAGCGCCGGGACAGGGGGCGCCTACGAGCAGTACTTC. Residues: CASSAGTGGAYEQYF.

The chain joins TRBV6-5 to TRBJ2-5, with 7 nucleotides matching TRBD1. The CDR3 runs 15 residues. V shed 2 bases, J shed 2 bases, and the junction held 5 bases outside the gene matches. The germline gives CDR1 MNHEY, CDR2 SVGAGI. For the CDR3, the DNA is TGTGCCAGCAGTTACCTAGGGGGCTTGCAAGAGACCCAGTACTTC. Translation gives CASSYLGGLQETQYF.

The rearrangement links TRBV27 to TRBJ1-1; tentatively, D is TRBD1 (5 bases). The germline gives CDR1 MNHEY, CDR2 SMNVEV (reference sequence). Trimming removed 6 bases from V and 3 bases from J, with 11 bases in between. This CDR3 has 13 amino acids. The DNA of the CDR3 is TGTGCCAGCAGCCAGACAGCTCACACTGAAGCTTTCTTT. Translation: CASSQTAHTEAFF.

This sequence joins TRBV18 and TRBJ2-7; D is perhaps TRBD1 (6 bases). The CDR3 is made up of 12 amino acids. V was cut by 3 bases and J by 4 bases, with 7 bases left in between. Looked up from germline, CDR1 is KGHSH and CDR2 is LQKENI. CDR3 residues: CASSPDRYEQYF. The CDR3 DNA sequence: TGTGCCAGCTCACCCGACAGGTACGAGCAGTACTTC. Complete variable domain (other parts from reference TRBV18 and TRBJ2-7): NAGVMQNPRHLVRRRGQEARLRCSPMKGHSHVYWYRQLPEEGLKFMVYLQKENIIDESGMPKERFSAEFPKEGPSILRIQQVVRGDSAAYFCASSPDRYEQYFGPGTRLTVT.

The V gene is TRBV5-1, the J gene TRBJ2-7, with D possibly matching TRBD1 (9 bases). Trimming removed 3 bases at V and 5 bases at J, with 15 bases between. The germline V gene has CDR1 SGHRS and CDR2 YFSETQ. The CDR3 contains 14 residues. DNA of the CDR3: TGCGCCAGCAGCTACAGGGGGCGGGGGGACGAGCAGTACTTC. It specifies CASSYRGRGDEQYF. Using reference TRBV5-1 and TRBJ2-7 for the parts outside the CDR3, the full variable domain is KAGVTQTPRYLIKTRGQQVTLSCSPISGHRSVSWYQQTPGQGLQFLFEYFSETQRNKGNFPGRFSGRQFSNSRSEMNVSTLELGDSALYLCASSYRGRGDEQYFGPGTRLTVT.

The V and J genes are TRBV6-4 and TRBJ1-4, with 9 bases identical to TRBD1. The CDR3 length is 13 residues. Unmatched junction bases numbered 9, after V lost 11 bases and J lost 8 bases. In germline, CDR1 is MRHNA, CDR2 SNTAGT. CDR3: CASPGQGGEKLFF. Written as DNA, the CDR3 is TGTGCCTCTCCGGGACAGGGAGGCGAAAAACTGTTTTTT.